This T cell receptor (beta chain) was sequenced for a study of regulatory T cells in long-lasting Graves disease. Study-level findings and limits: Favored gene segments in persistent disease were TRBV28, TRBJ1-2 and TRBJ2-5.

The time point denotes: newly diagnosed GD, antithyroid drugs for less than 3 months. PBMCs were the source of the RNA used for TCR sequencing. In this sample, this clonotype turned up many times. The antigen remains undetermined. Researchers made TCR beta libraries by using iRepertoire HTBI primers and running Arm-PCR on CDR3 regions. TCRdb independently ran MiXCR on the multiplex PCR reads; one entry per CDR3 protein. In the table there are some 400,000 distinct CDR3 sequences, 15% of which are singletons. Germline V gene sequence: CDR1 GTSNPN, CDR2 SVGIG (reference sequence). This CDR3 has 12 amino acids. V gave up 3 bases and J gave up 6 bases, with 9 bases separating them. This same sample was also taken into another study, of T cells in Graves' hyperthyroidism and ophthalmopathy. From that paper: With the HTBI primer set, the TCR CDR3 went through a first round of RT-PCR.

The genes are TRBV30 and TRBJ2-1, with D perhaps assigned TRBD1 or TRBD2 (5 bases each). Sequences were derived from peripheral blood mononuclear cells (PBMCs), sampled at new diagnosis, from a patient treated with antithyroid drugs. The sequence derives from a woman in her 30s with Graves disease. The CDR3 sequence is CAWRGDSNEQFF. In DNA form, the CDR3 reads TGTGCCTGGAGGGGGGATAGCAATGAGCAGTTCTTC.